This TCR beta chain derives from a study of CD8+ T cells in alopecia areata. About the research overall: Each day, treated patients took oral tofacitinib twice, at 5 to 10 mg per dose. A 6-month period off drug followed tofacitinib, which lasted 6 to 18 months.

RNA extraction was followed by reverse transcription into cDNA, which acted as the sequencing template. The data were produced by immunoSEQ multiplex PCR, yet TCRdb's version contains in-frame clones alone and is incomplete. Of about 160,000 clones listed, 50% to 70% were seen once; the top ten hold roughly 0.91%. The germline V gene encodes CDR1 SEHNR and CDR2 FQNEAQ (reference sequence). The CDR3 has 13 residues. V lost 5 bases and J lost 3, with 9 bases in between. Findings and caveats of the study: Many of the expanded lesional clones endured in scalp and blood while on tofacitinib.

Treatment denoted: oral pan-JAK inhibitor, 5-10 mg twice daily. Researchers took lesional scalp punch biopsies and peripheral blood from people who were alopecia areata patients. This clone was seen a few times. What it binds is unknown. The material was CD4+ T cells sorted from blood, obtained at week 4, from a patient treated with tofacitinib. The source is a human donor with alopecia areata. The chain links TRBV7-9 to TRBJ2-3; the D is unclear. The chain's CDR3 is CASSPLRTDTQYF. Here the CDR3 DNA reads TGTGCCAGCAGCCCACTCCGTACAGATACGCAGTATTTT.